The sequence of this TCR beta chain was determined in a study of shared clonotypes between healthy human individuals (dated by TCRdb to between 2020 and 2021). Study-wide context: The cohort comprised two women and a few men aged 18 to 49 years. Per donor, three plates each were used for CD4 naive and CD4 memory, two for CD8 naive, and one for CD8 memory. Blood TCR repertoires of roughly five healthy adults were deeply sequenced to estimate repertoire size and the extent of clonotype sharing between individuals. Libraries were prepared and TCR repertoires were sequenced by different laboratories using diverse techniques, in order to increase sequencing depth and limit assay-specific biases. Leukapheresis yielded between about 0.8 and 9.5 billion PBMCs per donor. Study-wide findings and limitations: Sampling was restricted to blood, and TCR repertoires in tissues likely differ from the TCR repertoires found in blood. The small number of donors limited the genetic and exposure-history diversity represented. Rarefaction of sorted-subset datasets indicated incomplete sequencing despite the large sequencing depth. Compared with non-shared clonotypes, clonotypes shared by all four sorted-subset donors had higher generation probabilities. Naive subsets generally had larger estimated clonotype richness than memory subsets. Pairwise subsampling led to the expectation that sequencing depth would affect the degree of clonotype sharing among donors. When a handful of donors were compared, the shared fraction of clonotypes was 5% to 6.5% for naive CD4, approximately 3.5% for naive CD8, 2.3% for memory CD4, and 0.4% for memory CD8.

Using the deep immunoSEQ assay, TCR CDR3 regions were amplified from genomic DNA by multiplex PCR. Extracted genomic DNA from each cell subset was spread evenly across all wells of several immunoSEQ 96-well plates, with each plate serving as a replicate. For sorted subsets, approximately 190 ng of genomic DNA, equivalent to some 33,000 T cell genomes, went into each replicate PCR. Purified libraries were quantified with a Qubit 3.0 fluorometer, sized on a Bioanalyzer 2100, and re-quantified with the KAPA Library Quantification kit. A separate single-read 150-cycle Illumina NextSeq 550 flow cell was used to sequence each immunoSEQ 96-well plate. For the original study's pipeline: Because the immunoSEQ output included only junctional sequences and no quality scores, the filtering could not be the same as the filtering used for full-length reads. Sequences were annotated with PyIR, a Python wrapper for IgBLAST v1.9, using IMGT germline references to assign V/J genes and CDR3. Reads were filtered out if the reads had weak V/J assignments (E-value above 1e-6), no CDR3, stop codons, out-of-frame junctions, or ambiguous translated residues. V3J clonotypes were defined by identical inferred V gene, J gene, and CDR3 amino acid sequence. The percentage overlap between two repertoires was calculated by dividing the number of shared unique clonotypes by the size of the smaller repertoire. Richness of each repertoire was evaluated using RTK rarefaction, the Chao1 estimator, and Recon v2.1 estimates of unobserved clonotypes. Generation probabilities for all TCRbeta clonotypes obtained by the gDNA method from a few donors were computed using OLGA. TCRdb limited this immuneACCESS table to in-frame rearrangements with V and J called. A share of clones is missing; checked studies link under half to unresolved V genes, and the rest is unexplained. V, J and clone size were drawn from that table, and D and trimming were deduced from the DNA. This sample comprises about 1.5 million clones, 95% to 99% of them detected only once. The top ten hold 0.4% to 0.45% of the sample.

From a lookup of the germline V gene, CDR1 and CDR2 are MGHDK and SYGVNS. Counted from cysteine to phenylalanine, this CDR3 has 17 amino acids. Only the CDR3 DNA is retained, 51 bases long and in frame from the first base. The germline V and J ends show losses of 5 bases and 3 bases respectively, and no gene match explains 13 bases of the junction. Concerning this clone: What this receptor recognizes is not known. Per-nucleotide qualities are absent, and no much larger clonotype sits a single base away.

Healthy HIV-negative adults with no recently reported acute infections or vaccinations were included as donors. Only Caucasian adults living in Nashville, Tennessee, USA were represented among the donors. CD4+ T cells were enriched by magnetic negative selection; naive cells were then positively selected on CD45RA, and the negative fraction formed the memory subset. After blood collection by leukapheresis, PBMCs were isolated using Ficoll-Histopaque density gradient centrifugation and then cryopreserved in the vapor phase of liquid nitrogen. Analytical flow cytometry was used to check the purity and quantity of each magnetically sorted T cell population. Genomic DNA was isolated from each sorted fraction and quantified by UV absorbance on a Nanodrop 2000c.

This TCR came from a man aged 25 to 45 in good health. This receptor chain uses TRBV25-1 and TRBJ2-7, and 10 junction bases match TRBD2. Sequenced material: naive CD4+ T cells sorted from blood. The sample's cell subset or site label, in plain terms: CD45RA+ positively selected. In nucleotides, the sequence is TGTGCCAGCAGTTTAGACTCCAGCGGGAGGGCGTACTACGAGCAGTACTTC. Translated, it gives CASSLDSSGRAYYEQYF.